The 17 T cell receptor beta chains presented below share a single source sample, sequenced in a study of identical twins. TCRdb re-called the 5' RACE reads through MiXCR, storing one row per CDR3 protein. The sample lists just under 650,000 distinct CDR3 sequences; roughly 6.6% were seen once. This same sample was also part of a study on yellow fever vaccine responses in identical twins.

Sequencing was done on a sample of PBMCs. The source of these receptors is a woman aged 18-30 years in good health.

The V and J genes are TRBV10-3 and TRBJ2-7, with unresolved D. The CDR3 length is 18 residues. With 1 base removed from V and 1 base from J, the gap between germline ends came to 20 bases. The germline gives CDR1 ENHRY, CDR2 SYGVKD. CDR3 region: CAISELPGRGPLSYEQYF. CDR3 nucleotides: TGTGCCATCAGTGAGTTACCGGGCAGAGGTCCACTTTCCTACGAGCAGTACTTC.

This clonotype occurred many times. The chain is built from TRBV7-9 and TRBJ2-7; 9 bases agree with TRBD2. CDR1 SEHNR and CDR2 FQNEAQ come from the germline V gene (reference sequence). The CDR3 length is 15 residues. J was trimmed by 2 bases and V by 4 bases; bases with no gene match: 6. The CDR3 is CASSYSGSPTYEQYF. CDR3 DNA sequence: TGTGCCAGCAGCTATAGCGGGAGTCCCACCTACGAGCAGTACTTC.

This clonotype was found many times. CDR3 DNA sequence: TGTGCCACCAGTGATGCAATGGGGACAGGGCTCGATACGCAGTATTTT. Protein sequence: CATSDAMGTGLDTQYF. The chain carries TRBV24-1 and TRBJ2-3, with TRBD1 identical over 9 bases. This CDR3 is 16 amino acids long. With V trimmed by 3 bases and J by 6 bases, 9 bases remained unmatched. Per germline, CDR1 KGHDR and CDR2 SFDVKD.

The rearrangement uses TRBV7-7 and TRBJ2-1; D is tentatively TRBD1 or TRBD2 (5 bases each). Germline CDR1 reads SSHAT; CDR2 reads FNYEAQ (reference sequence). The ends were cut back, 1 base at V and 3 bases at J, with 13 bases in the middle. The CDR3 contains 16 residues. The CDR3: CASSLGEKRGYNEQFF. The CDR3 nucleotides are TGTGCCAGCAGCTTAGGGGAGAAGAGGGGCTACAATGAGCAGTTCTTC.

This clonotype was seen at least ten times. The chain recombines TRBV20-1 with TRBJ1-1; tentatively, D is TRBD1 (6 bases). V was clipped by 5 bases and J by 5 bases, with 18 bases between them. The CDR3 consists of 14 residues. The germline CDR1 and CDR2 sequences are DFQATT and SNEGSKA (reference sequence). CDR3 loop: CSARRSGVGTEAFF. The CDR3, as DNA: TGCAGTGCTCGTCGTTCAGGGGTTGGAACTGAAGCTTTCTTT.

This clonotype was detected only a few times. V gene TRBV5-6 combines with J gene TRBJ2-1, with D tentatively TRBD2 (5 bases). The CDR3 spans 15 residues. From germline, CDR1 is SGHDT and CDR2 YYEEEE. V dropped 2 bases and J dropped 2 bases, with 11 bases sitting between them. CDR3 DNA: TGTGCCAGCAGCTTCGGTCGGGGAGCCTACAATGAGCAGTTCTTC. It is translated as CASSFGRGAYNEQFF.

This clonotype was seen many times. The genes are TRBV5-1 and TRBJ2-6, with 12 nucleotides matching TRBD2. This CDR3 has 18 amino acids. From germline, CDR1 is SGHRS and CDR2 YFSETQ. V dropped 4 bases and J dropped 0; count of bases not matched to a gene: 5. This CDR3 reads CASSTLTSGSSGANVLTF. For the CDR3, the DNA is TGCGCCAGCAGCACCTTGACTAGCGGGAGCTCTGGGGCCAACGTCCTGACTTTC.

The chain recombines TRBV7-8 with TRBJ1-1; D call uncertain. Germline V lookup: CDR1 SGHVS, CDR2 FQNEAQ. V dropped 7 bases and J dropped 0 bases, with 9 bases sitting between them. The CDR3 contains 13 residues. The CDR3 nucleotides are TGTGCCAGCACCTCGGCCATGAACACTGAAGCTTTCTTT. It specifies CASTSAMNTEAFF.

J is TRBJ2-1 and V is TRBV12-3 or TRBV12-4; 7 bases map to TRBD2. V shed 7 bases, J shed 9 bases, and the junction held 15 bases outside the gene matches. The CDR3 is 15 amino acids. CDR3 sequence (DNA): TGTGCCAGCAACCTTATTGGGAGGGAGGCAGGTGAGCAGTTCTTC. Amino acids: CASNLIGREAGEQFF.

This clonotype was seen repeatedly, ten times or more. The chain combines TRBV3-1 with TRBJ2-5; D call uncertain. Trimming took 1 base from V and 1 from J, leaving 7 bases between them. The CDR3 is 14 residues long. CDR1 is LGHDT and CDR2 is YNNKEL in the germline V gene (reference sequence). CDR3 sequence: CASSQAGSQETQYF. The CDR3 bases are TGTGCCAGCAGCCAAGCCGGCTCCCAAGAGACCCAGTACTTC.

This clonotype came up many times. The chain is built from TRBV7-9 and TRBJ2-2; 7 positions match TRBD2. The CDR3 is made up of 14 amino acids. Germline CDR1 SEHNR, CDR2 FQNEAQ (reference sequence). Trimming at V came to 6 bases and at J to 5 bases, leaving 6 bases not matched to a gene. CDR3 sequence: CASRRGGETGELFF. The DNA of the CDR3 is TGTGCCAGCAGAAGGGGAGGGGAGACCGGGGAGCTGTTTTTT.

The V call is TRBV20-1, the J call TRBJ2-3; possible D gene TRBD2, 5 bases. Germline assignment: CDR1 DFQATT and CDR2 SNEGSKA (reference sequence). Trimming shortened V by 0 bases and J by 0 bases, and 19 bases separated the two germline ends. The CDR3 loop spans 18 amino acids. The CDR3 DNA sequence: TGCAGTGCTAGAGACCCGAGCCCCGTGGGCGGGAGCACAGATACGCAGTATTTT. Encoded protein: CSARDPSPVGGSTDTQYF.

This clonotype was counted a few times. The chain carries TRBV28 and TRBJ2-3, with 14 bases fitting TRBD2. The junction had 4 bases not matched to a gene; V was cut back by 5 bases and J by 0 bases. The CDR3 runs 17 residues. The germline CDR1 and CDR2 sequences are MDHEN and SYDVKM. This CDR3 is CASSTRLAGGSTDTQYF. The CDR3 bases are TGTGCCAGCAGTACGCGACTAGCGGGGGGGAGCACAGATACGCAGTATTTT.

The sample holds many counts of this clonotype. The chain uses TRBV10-3 and TRBJ2-5, with D maybe TRBD1 (6 bases). The CDR3 length is 12 residues. Between the trimmed V and J ends, which lost 10 bases and 5 bases, there was a span of 14 bases. Germline V CDR1 and CDR2: ENHRY, SYGVKD. The CDR3 bases are TGTGCCAGCTCGACAGGTTACGAGACCCAGTACTTC. Protein: CASSTGYETQYF.

V and J are TRBV6-2 or TRBV6-3 and TRBJ2-1; 8 bases are a match to TRBD1. The V and J ends lost 7 bases and 9 bases, in that order; junction bases with no gene match: 17. CDR1 and CDR2 from the germline V gene are MNHEY and SVGEGT. The CDR3 is made up of 16 amino acids. The CDR3: CASTFQGASTSGEQFF. The CDR3 DNA reads TGTGCCAGCACCTTCCAGGGGGCCTCGACCTCAGGTGAGCAGTTCTTC.

This clonotype was recorded at least ten times. This rearrangement joins TRBV12-3 or TRBV12-4 to TRBJ2-1, with 9 bases identical to TRBD1. CDR3 length: 14 residues. V was pared by 4 bases and J by 9 bases, with 7 bases of the junction left unmatched. The CDR3 bases are TGTGCCAGCAGTTCCGGGGACAGGGTATTTGAGCAGTTCTTC. It encodes CASSSGDRVFEQFF.

This clonotype was detected only a few times. The J gene is TRBJ2-5, the V gene TRBV7-9; TRBD1 might be the D (6 bases). The CDR3 spans 15 residues. Looked up from germline, CDR1 is SEHNR and CDR2 is FQNEAQ (reference sequence). V was cut by 5 bases and J by 4 bases, with 17 bases left in between. The CDR3 is CASSPHPTGTETQYF. For the CDR3, the DNA is TGTGCCAGCAGCCCCCATCCGACAGGAACAGAGACCCAGTACTTC.